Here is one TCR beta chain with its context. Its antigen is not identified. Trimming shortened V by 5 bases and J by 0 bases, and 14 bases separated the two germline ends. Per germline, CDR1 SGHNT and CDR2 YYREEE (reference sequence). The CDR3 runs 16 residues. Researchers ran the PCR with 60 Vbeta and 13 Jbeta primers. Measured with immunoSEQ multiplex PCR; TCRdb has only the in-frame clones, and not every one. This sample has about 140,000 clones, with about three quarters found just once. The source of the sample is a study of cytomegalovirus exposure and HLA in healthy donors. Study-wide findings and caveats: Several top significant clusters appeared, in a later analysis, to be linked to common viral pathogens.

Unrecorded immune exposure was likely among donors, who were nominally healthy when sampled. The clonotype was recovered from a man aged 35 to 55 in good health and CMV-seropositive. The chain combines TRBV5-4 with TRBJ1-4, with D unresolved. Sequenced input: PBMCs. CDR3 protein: CASSLGGVATNEKLFF. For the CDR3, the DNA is TGTGCCAGCAGTCTGGGCGGGGTTGCAACTAATGAAAAACTGTTTTTT.